This is a list of T cell receptor beta chains from one sample in a study of chemoradiotherapy in HPV16-positive cancers. Here immunoSEQ multiplex PCR was the method, and the copy in TCRdb shows in-frame clones only, minus some. The repertoire holds fewer than 15,000 clones, with around 68% as singletons. Sampling took place from a patient who underwent chemoradiotherapy. The receptors were gathered from a human donor with HPV-associated anogenital cancer. The CDR3 runs from the conserved cysteine through the conserved F or W. Fields, in order: clone size, V gene, J gene, D gene, CDR3 protein, CDR3 DNA. D genes are given only for firm matches. Not every row has a clone size; where given, it reads once, few, many or a size class.

.	TRBV30	TRBJ2-3	.	CAYLVKWTQYF	TGTGCCTACCTAGTCAAGTGGACGCAGTATTTT
few	TRBV5-5	TRBJ1-1	.	CASSLAPTMNTEAFF	TGTGCCAGCAGCTTGGCCCCTACCATGAACACTGAAGCTTTCTTT
medium-sized	TRBV2	TRBJ1-5	.	CASSDDLNQPQHF	TGTGCCAGCAGTGATGATCTGAATCAGCCCCAGCATTTT
.	TRBV28	TRBJ1-4	TRBD1	CASSLSGQFATNEKLFF	TGTGCCAGCAGTTTATCGGGACAGTTCGCAACTAATGAAAAACTGTTTTTT
.	TRBV19	TRBJ2-7	TRBD1	CASSQDRDTYEQYF	TGTGCCAGTAGCCAGGACAGGGATACCTACGAGCAGTACTTC
.	TRBV11-3	TRBJ2-2	.	CASSLHPGSGELFF	TGTGCCAGCAGCTTACATCCGGGTTCCGGGGAGCTGTTTTTT
.	TRBV19	TRBJ1-6	TRBD1	CASSGDSLGSPLHF	TGTGCCAGTAGTGGGGACAGTCTCGGCTCACCCCTCCACTTT
.	TRBV27	TRBJ1-2	.	CASSLEGLDGYTF	TGTGCCAGCAGTTTAGAGGGACTCGATGGCTACACCTTC
once	TRBV4-1	TRBJ1-6	TRBD1	CASSQDLKGAISYNSPLHF	TGCGCCAGCAGCCAAGATCTAAAGGGGGCGATCTCCTATAATTCACCCCTCCACTTT
.	TRBV7-9	TRBJ2-7	.	CASSLADYEQYF	TGTGCCAGCAGCTTAGCCGACTACGAGCAGTACTTC
.	TRBV7-9	TRBJ1-2	TRBD1	CASRRGGRGNGYTF	TGTGCCAGCAGGAGGGGTGGCAGGGGGAATGGCTACACCTTC
.	TRBV30	TRBJ2-7	TRBD2	CAWSAKGLAAYEQYF	TGTGCCTGGAGTGCGAAGGGGCTAGCGGCCTACGAGCAGTACTTC
.	TRBV4-1	TRBJ2-5	TRBD1	CASSQGTGTYQETQYF	TGCGCCAGCAGCCAAGGGACAGGGACCTACCAAGAGACCCAGTACTTC
.	TRBV5-4	TRBJ2-1	TRBD2	CASSLGRGGLNEQFF	TGTGCCAGCAGCTTGGGGCGGGGGGGCCTCAATGAGCAGTTCTTC
.	TRBV6-5	TRBJ2-5	TRBD1	CASSLGQGPQETQYF	TGTGCCAGCAGTTTGGGACAGGGGCCTCAAGAGACCCAGTACTTC
.	TRBV7-2	TRBJ1-1	.	CASSLVGISEAFF	TGTGCCAGCAGCTTAGTTGGTATCTCTGAAGCTTTCTTT
.	TRBV6-4	TRBJ2-3	TRBD1	CASSDAGGTDTQYF	TGTGCCAGCAGTGACGCAGGGGGCACCGATACGCAGTATTTT
.	TRBV9	TRBJ2-3	TRBD2	CASSGASGGITDTQYF	TGTGCCAGCAGCGGGGCTAGCGGGGGGATAACAGATACGCAGTATTTT
.	TRBV9	TRBJ2-7	.	CASGRGYEQYF	TGTGCCAGCGGGAGAGGGTACGAGCAGTACTTC
.	TRBV7-2	TRBJ1-2	.	CASSFYGGGYTF	TGTGCCAGCAGCTTCTATGGCGGTGGCTACACCTTC
few	TRBV7-2	TRBJ2-7	.	CASSLVRHEQYF	TGTGCCAGCAGCTTAGTCCGCCACGAGCAGTACTTC
.	TRBV28	TRBJ2-7	TRBD1	CASRAEGQGAGEQYF	TGTGCCAGCAGGGCCGAAGGACAGGGTGCGGGCGAGCAGTACTTC
once	TRBV28	TRBJ1-5	.	CASSPRGGFRNQPQHF	TGTGCCAGCAGCCCCCGGGGCGGGTTTCGCAATCAGCCCCAGCATTTT
.	TRBV15	TRBJ2-2	.	CATSRDSIGELFF	TGTGCCACCAGCAGAGATAGTATCGGGGAGCTGTTTTTT
once	TRBV2	TRBJ1-1	.	CASRADSTGNTEAFF	TGTGCCAGCAGGGCAGACAGTACGGGGAACACTGAAGCTTTCTTT
.	TRBV6-6	TRBJ1-4	.	CASSYQDGGNEKLFF	TGTGCCAGCAGTTACCAGGATGGGGGCAATGAAAAACTGTTTTTT
few	TRBV7-3	TRBJ2-7	.	CASSVDSAYEQYF	TGTGCCAGCAGCGTTGACAGCGCCTACGAGCAGTACTTC
.	TRBV28	TRBJ2-7	.	CASSFGPGQIKAYEQYF	TGTGCCAGCAGTTTCGGACCGGGACAAATAAAGGCGTACGAGCAGTACTTC
.	TRBV4-3	TRBJ2-7	.	CASSQAYPSYEQYF	TGCGCCAGCAGCCAAGCCTACCCGTCCTACGAGCAGTACTTC
.	TRBV7-9	TRBJ1-4	.	CASSLRQPTNEKLFF	TGTGCCAGCAGCCTAAGACAGCCAACTAATGAAAAACTGTTTTTT
.	TRBV28	TRBJ1-1	.	CASSLARATNTEAFF	TGTGCCAGCAGTTTAGCTAGGGCAACGAACACTGAAGCTTTCTTT
.	TRBV6-4	TRBJ2-3	TRBD2	CASSAQAGGTDTQYF	TGTGCCAGCAGTGCCCAAGCGGGGGGCACAGATACGCAGTATTTT
.	TRBV19	TRBJ2-7	TRBD1	CASSRFGQGDEQYF	TGTGCCAGTAGTCGGTTTGGACAGGGTGACGAGCAGTACTTC
.	TRBV2	TRBJ1-1	.	CASSGQGQGEAFF	TGTGCCAGCAGTGGCCAGGGGCAGGGTGAAGCTTTCTTT
few	TRBV4-2	TRBJ2-7	TRBD2	CASSQGGLASYEQYF	TGTGCCAGCAGCCAAGGAGGACTAGCTTCCTACGAGCAGTACTTC
.	TRBV7-9	TRBJ1-5	TRBD1	CASSSGQRDQPQHF	TGTGCCAGCAGCTCGGGACAGAGGGATCAGCCCCAGCATTTT
few	TRBV6-4	TRBJ2-3	TRBD1	CASSDGTGRPTDTQYF	TGTGCCAGCAGTGACGGGACAGGGAGGCCCACAGATACGCAGTATTTT
few	TRBV5-1	TRBJ2-7	.	CASREVSSEVDEQYF	TGCGCCAGCAGGGAGGTGTCTAGCGAGGTCGACGAGCAGTACTTC
few	TRBV10-3	TRBJ2-1	.	CAIRSGTGIRNEQFF	TGTGCCATCAGATCCGGAACAGGGATCAGGAATGAGCAGTTCTTC
.	TRBV7-2	TRBJ2-1	TRBD1	CASSPGTGGLEQFF	TGTGCCAGCAGTCCCGGGACAGGGGGCCTTGAGCAGTTCTTC
.	TRBV7-8	TRBJ1-2	.	CASSLGVSVYGYTF	TGTGCCAGCAGCTTAGGGGTCAGTGTGTATGGCTACACCTTC
.	TRBV14	TRBJ2-6	TRBD1	CASSQGQGRVLTF	TGTGCCAGCAGCCAAGGACAGGGACGCGTCCTGACTTTC
.	TRBV5-1	TRBJ1-1	.	CASSLVIGVNTEAFF	TGCGCCAGCAGCTTGGTGATAGGAGTGAACACTGAAGCTTTCTTT
.	TRBV19	TRBJ1-5	TRBD1	CASSIGGQGAEAQHF	TGTGCCAGTAGTATAGGGGGACAGGGGGCGGAGGCCCAGCATTTT
few	TRBV2	TRBJ2-7	.	CASRGEYEQYF	TGTGCCAGCAGGGGTGAATACGAGCAGTACTTC
.	TRBV5-1	TRBJ1-2	.	CASSTGANYGYTF	TGCGCCAGCAGTACCGGAGCTAACTATGGCTACACCTTC
.	TRBV5-5	TRBJ1-2	.	CASSSAENYGYTF	TGTGCCAGCAGCAGCGCCGAGAACTATGGCTACACCTTC
.	TRBV28	TRBJ2-6	.	CASSPGGGSGANVLTF	TGTGCCAGCAGTCCCGGGGGCGGCTCTGGGGCCAACGTCCTGACTTTC
few	TRBV27	TRBJ2-1	.	CASSLKNEQFF	TGTGCCAGCAGTTTGAAGAATGAGCAGTTCTTC
few	TRBV19	TRBJ2-7	TRBD2	CASSVGAGGREQYF	TGTGCCAGTAGTGTAGGTGCGGGGGGGCGCGAGCAGTACTTC
once	TRBV5-4	TRBJ2-2	TRBD1	CASSTGTATRELFF	TGTGCCAGCAGCACAGGGACAGCGACCAGGGAGCTGTTTTTT
.	TRBV13	TRBJ1-3	.	CASSLGRSSGNTIYF	TGTGCCAGCAGCTTAGGACGCAGCTCTGGAAACACCATATATTTT
.	TRBV27	TRBJ1-3	.	CASSLSGPQGTSGNTIYF	TGTGCCAGCAGCTTATCTGGCCCGCAGGGGACCTCTGGAAACACCATATATTTT
.	TRBV19	TRBJ2-3	.	CASKGPSTDTQYF	TGTGCCAGTAAGGGCCCGTCCACAGATACGCAGTATTTT
.	TRBV5-1	TRBJ2-7	.	CASSIGSSSYEQYF	TGCGCCAGCAGCATAGGTTCTTCCTCCTACGAGCAGTACTTC